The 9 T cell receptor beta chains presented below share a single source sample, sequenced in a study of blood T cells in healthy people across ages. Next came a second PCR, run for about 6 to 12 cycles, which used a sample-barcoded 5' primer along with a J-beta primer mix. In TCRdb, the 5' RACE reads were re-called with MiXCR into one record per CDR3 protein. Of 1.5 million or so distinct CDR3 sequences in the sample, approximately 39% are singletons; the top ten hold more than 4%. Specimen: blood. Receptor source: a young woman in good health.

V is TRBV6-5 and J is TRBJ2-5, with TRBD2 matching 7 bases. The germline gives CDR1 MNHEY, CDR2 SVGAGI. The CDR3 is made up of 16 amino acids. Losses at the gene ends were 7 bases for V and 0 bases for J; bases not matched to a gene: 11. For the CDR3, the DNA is TGTGCCAGCACCCGATGGTCTAGCGGATACCAAGAGACCCAGTACTTC. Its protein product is CASTRWSSGYQETQYF.

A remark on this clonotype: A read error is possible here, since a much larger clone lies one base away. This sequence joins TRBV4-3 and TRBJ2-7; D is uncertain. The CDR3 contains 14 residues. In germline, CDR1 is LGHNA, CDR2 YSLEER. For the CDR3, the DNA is TGCGCCAGCGGCCAAGTGCCTGGGGCCTACGAGCAGTACTTC. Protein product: CASGQVPGAYEQYF.

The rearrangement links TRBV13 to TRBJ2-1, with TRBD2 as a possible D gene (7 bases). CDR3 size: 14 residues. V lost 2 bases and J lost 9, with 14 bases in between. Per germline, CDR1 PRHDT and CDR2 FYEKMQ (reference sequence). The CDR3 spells CASSLKGGPVEQFF. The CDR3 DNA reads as TGTGCCAGCAGCTTAAAGGGGGGGCCAGTTGAGCAGTTCTTC. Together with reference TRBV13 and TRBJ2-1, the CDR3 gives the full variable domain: AAGVIQSPRHLIKEKRETATLKCYPIPRHDTVYWYQQGPGQDPQFLISFYEKMQSDKGSIPDRFSAQQFSDYHSELNMSSLELGDSALYFCASSLKGGPVEQFFGPGTRLTVL.

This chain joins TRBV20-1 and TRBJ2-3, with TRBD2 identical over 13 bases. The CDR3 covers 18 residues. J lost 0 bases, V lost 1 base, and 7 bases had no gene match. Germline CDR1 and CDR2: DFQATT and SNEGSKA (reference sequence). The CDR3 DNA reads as TGCAGTGCTAGAGTGACAGGACTAGCGGGGGCCAGCACAGATACGCAGTATTTT. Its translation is CSARVTGLAGASTDTQYF.

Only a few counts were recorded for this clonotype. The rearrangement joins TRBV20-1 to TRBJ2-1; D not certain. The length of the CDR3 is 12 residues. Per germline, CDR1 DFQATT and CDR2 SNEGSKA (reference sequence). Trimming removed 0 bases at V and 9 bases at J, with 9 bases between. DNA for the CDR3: TGCAGTGCTAGAGATCGAGTTCTTGAGCAGTTCTTC. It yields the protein CSARDRVLEQFF.

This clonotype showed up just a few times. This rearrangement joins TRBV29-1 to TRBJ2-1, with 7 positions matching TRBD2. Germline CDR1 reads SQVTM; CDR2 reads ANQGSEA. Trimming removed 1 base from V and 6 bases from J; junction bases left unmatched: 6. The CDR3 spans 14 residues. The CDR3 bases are TGCAGCGTTGAAGCCCGACTAGCTTTCAATGAGCAGTTCTTC. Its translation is CSVEARLAFNEQFF.

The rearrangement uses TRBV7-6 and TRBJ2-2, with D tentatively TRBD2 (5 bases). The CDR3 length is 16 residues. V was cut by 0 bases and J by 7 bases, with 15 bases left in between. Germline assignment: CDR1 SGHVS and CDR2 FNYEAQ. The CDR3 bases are TGTGCCAGCAGCTTAGCCGGCGGGCAGAAAGGCGGGGAGCTGTTTTTT. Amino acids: CASSLAGGQKGGELFF.

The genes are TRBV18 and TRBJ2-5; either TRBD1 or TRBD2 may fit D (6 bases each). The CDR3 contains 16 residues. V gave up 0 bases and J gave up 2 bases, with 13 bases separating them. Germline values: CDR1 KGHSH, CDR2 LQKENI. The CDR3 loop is CASSPPSGAGQETQYF. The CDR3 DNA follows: TGTGCCAGCTCACCACCGTCGGGGGCGGGACAAGAGACCCAGTACTTC.

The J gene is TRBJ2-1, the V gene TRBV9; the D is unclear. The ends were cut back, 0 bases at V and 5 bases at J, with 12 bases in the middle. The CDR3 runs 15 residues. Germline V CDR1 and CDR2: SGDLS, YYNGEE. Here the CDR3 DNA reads TGTGCCAGCAGCGTAGGTGTAGGGAAAAACAATGAGCAGTTCTTC. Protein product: CASSVGVGKNNEQFF.